The clone carrying this T cell receptor beta chain showed up many times. Antigen specificity is unknown. The CDR3 is made up of 15 amino acids. Germline CDR1 reads MNHNY; CDR2 reads SVGAGI (reference sequence). Trimming left V 5 bases short and J 2 bases short, with 13 bases between. These data are taken from a study of T cell repertoires in cytomegalovirus infection. Study-level points and caveats: HLA-C-restricted TCR beta clonotypes specific for CMV led the ex vivo response.

TCRdb re-called the reads through MiXCR, storing one row per CDR3 protein. The sample has 200,000 to 250,000 distinct CDR3 sequences; 6.5% are singletons. Sequencing was performed on PBMCs. The rearrangement uses TRBV6-6 and TRBJ1-5, with D maybe TRBD1 (5 bases). The source is a human donor in good health (CMV status not recorded). Some clones in this sample may be carry-over from other donors' samples. Written as DNA, the CDR3 is TGTGCCAGCAGTGTAAACGGGGGGGGCAATCAGCCCCAGCATTTT. It translates to CASSVNGGGNQPQHF.